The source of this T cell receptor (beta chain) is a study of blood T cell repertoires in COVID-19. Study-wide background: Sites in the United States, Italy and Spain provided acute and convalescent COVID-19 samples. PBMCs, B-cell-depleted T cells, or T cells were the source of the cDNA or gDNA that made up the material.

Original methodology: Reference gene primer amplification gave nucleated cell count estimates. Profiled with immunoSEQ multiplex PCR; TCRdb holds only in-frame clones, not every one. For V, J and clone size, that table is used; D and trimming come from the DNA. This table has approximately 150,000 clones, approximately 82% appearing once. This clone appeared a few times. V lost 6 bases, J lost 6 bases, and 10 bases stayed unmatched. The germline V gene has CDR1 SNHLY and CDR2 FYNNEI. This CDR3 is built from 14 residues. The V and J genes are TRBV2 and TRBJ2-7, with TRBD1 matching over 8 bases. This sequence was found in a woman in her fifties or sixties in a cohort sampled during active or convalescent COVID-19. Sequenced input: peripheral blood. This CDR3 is CASREDREIGEQYF. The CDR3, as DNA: TGTGCCAGCAGGGAGGACAGGGAAATCGGCGAGCAGTACTTC.